The present TCR beta chain was sequenced within a study of OX40 agonist ivuxolimab in advanced cancers. Study observations and caveats: A proportion of nonresponders additionally exhibited low normalized T-cell clonal expansion.

The repertoire was sequenced with immunoSEQ multiplex PCR; TCRdb's copy has only in-frame clones and lacks some. The repertoire includes about 66,000 clones, roughly 80% of them detected once, and around 1.6% sits in the top ten. A single count supports this clone. Its antigen remains unidentified. The V end was cut by 2 bases, the J end by 8 bases, with 13 bases between. The length of the CDR3 is 14 residues. Germline V lookup: CDR1 SGDLS, CDR2 YYNGEE. The source is an adult with an advanced solid tumor such as melanoma, head and neck, liver or kidney cancer. The source was CD4+ or CD8+ T cells sorted from blood, collected in a trial of the OX40 agonist ivuxolimab. The rearrangement joins TRBV9 to TRBJ1-4; D perhaps matches TRBD1 (6 bases). Here the CDR3 DNA reads TGTGCCAGCAGCGTTAACAGGGAAGGCGAAAAACTGTTTTTT. Amino acids: CASSVNREGEKLFF. The full variable domain, completed using reference TRBV9 and TRBJ1-4, is DSGVTQTPKHLITATGQRVTLRCSPRSGDLSVYWYQQSLDQGLQFLIQYYNGEERAKGNILERFSAQQFPDLHSELNLSSLELGDSALYFCASSVNREGEKLFFGSGTQLSVL.